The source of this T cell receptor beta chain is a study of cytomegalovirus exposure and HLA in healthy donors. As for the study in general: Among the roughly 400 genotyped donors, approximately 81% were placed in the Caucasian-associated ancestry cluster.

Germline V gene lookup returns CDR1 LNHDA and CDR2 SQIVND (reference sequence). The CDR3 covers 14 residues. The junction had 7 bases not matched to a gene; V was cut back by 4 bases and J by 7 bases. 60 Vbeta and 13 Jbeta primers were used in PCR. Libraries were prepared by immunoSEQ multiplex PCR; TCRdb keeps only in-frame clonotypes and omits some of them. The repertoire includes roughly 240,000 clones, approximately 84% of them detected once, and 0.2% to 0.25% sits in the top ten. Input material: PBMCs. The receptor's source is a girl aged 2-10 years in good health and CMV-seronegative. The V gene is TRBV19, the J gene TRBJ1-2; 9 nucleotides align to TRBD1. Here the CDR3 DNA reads TGTGCCAGTAGTAAAGAAAACAGGGGGCCTGGCTACACCTTC. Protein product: CASSKENRGPGYTF.